The 19 T cell receptor beta chains reported below all come from one sample, sequenced in a study of cytomegalovirus exposure and HLA in healthy donors. The PCR ran on 60 Vbeta and 13 Jbeta primers. Some clones are missing from TCRdb's copy, which holds only in-frame ones; the method was immunoSEQ multiplex PCR. The profile shows around 150,000 clones, approximately 81% of them singletons. The specimen sequenced was PBMCs. These TCRs come from a woman aged 35 to 49 in good health and CMV-seropositive.

CDR3 protein: CASSTPQDQNEKLFF. The CDR3, as DNA: TGTGCCAGCAGCACTCCACAGGACCAAAATGAAAAACTGTTTTTT. V is TRBV11-2 and J is TRBJ1-4, with D perhaps TRBD1 (5 bases). The V end lost 5 bases, the J end lost 5 bases, and 15 bases lay between the germline ends. The CDR3 loop spans 15 amino acids. Germline-derived CDR1 and CDR2 are SGHAT and FQNNGV.

This chain joins TRBV6-6 and TRBJ1-5; 7 bases match TRBD1. The junction had 2 bases not matched to a gene; V was cut back by 2 bases and J by 1 base. CDR1 and CDR2 (germline): MNHNY, SVGAGI (reference sequence). This CDR3 spans 15 amino acids. The CDR3 DNA is TGTGCCAGCAGTTACCGACAGGGAAGCAATCAGCCCCAGCATTTT. It encodes CASSYRQGSNQPQHF.

CDR3: CASSQDQYTDTQYF. In DNA, the CDR3 is TGTGCCAGCAGCCAAGACCAGTACACAGATACGCAGTATTTT. This chain links TRBV4-2 with TRBJ2-3; D gene uncertain. The ends were cut back, 0 bases at V and 2 bases at J, with 6 bases in the middle. Per the germline V gene, CDR1 is LGHNA and CDR2 is YNFKEQ. This CDR3 is 14 amino acids long.

This clone came up a few times. The chain recombines TRBV5-1 with TRBJ2-7; 8 bases map to TRBD2. Germline assignment: CDR1 SGHRS and CDR2 YFSETQ. J lost 4 bases, V lost 1 base, and 7 bases had no gene match. CDR3 length: 15 amino acids. CDR3 region: CASSLFSGSGYEQYF. As DNA, the CDR3 is TGCGCCAGCAGCTTGTTCAGCGGGAGCGGTTACGAGCAGTACTTC.

This chain connects TRBV7-9 to TRBJ1-4; 7 nucleotides agree with TRBD1. The CDR3 contains 14 residues. Germline assignment: CDR1 SEHNR and CDR2 FQNEAQ (reference sequence). Trimming took 5 bases from V and 7 from J; bases not matched to a gene: 7. The CDR3 protein is CASSPGTAGEKLFF. CDR3 nucleotides: TGTGCCAGCAGCCCCGGGACAGCAGGTGAAAAACTGTTTTTT.

The chain links TRBV30 to TRBJ2-5; TRBD2 is a possible D gene (5 bases). The CDR3 is made up of 12 amino acids. The germline gives CDR1 GTSNPN, CDR2 SVGIG (reference sequence). The V end lost 3 bases, the J end lost 11 bases, and 16 bases lay between the germline ends. The CDR3 DNA reads TGTGCCTGGAGGCTAGCCTCGTATGAGCAGTACTTC. It codes for CAWRLASYEQYF. The full variable domain, in which reference TRBV30 and TRBJ2-5 provide the parts outside the CDR3, is SQTIHQWPATLVQPVGSPLSLECTVEGTSNPNLYWYRQAAGRGLQLLFYSVGIGQISSEVPQNLSASRPQDRQFILSSKKLLLSDSGFYLCAWRLASYEQYFGPGTRLLVL.

The chain couples TRBV7-9 to TRBJ2-1; 10 nucleotides agree with TRBD2. V lost 5 bases and J lost 10; bases outside the gene matches: 11. Germline V gene data show CDR1 as SEHNR and CDR2 as FQNEAQ (reference sequence). The CDR3 has 15 residues. CDR3 sequence reads: CASSRGTSVPEEQFF. The CDR3 bases are TGTGCCAGCAGCCGCGGGACTAGCGTCCCCGAGGAGCAGTTCTTC.

The rearrangement links TRBV21-1 to TRBJ2-3; the D segment call TRBD2 is taken from the table without a DNA check. TRBV21-1 is assigned pseudogene status. This CDR3 is 14 amino acids long. CDR3 in amino acids: CAPPVGSSTDTQYF. The CDR3 DNA sequence: TGTGCCCCACCTGTCGGGTCCAGCACAGATACGCAGTATTTT.

The V and J genes are TRBV27 and TRBJ2-1, with 14 positions matching TRBD2. CDR3 size: 17 residues. Germline CDR1 and CDR2: MNHEY and SMNVEV (reference sequence). After removal of 5 bases from V and 6 bases from J, the junction contained 9 bases not matched to a gene. CDR3 sequence reads: CASSPPGLAGVGNEQFF. The DNA for the CDR3 is TGTGCCAGCAGTCCTCCGGGACTAGCGGGAGTTGGCAATGAGCAGTTCTTC.

The chain combines TRBV2 with TRBJ1-2; D may be TRBD1 (5 bases). The CDR3 is 9 residues long. Germline V gene lookup returns CDR1 SNHLY and CDR2 FYNNEI. V shed 10 bases and J shed 7 bases, with 7 bases lying between them. The CDR3 protein is CAIGAGYTF. The DNA for the CDR3 is TGTGCCATAGGGGCTGGCTACACCTTC.

The rearrangement links TRBV28 to TRBJ2-7, with TRBD1 identical over 7 bases. Losses at the gene ends were 6 bases for V and 2 bases for J; bases not matched to a gene: 10. Germline V gene data show CDR1 as MDHEN and CDR2 as SYDVKM. This CDR3 comprises 15 residues. The CDR3 protein is CASRSNGQATYEQYF. The CDR3 DNA is TGTGCCAGCAGATCAAACGGACAGGCGACCTACGAGCAGTACTTC.

The chain is built from TRBV6-6 and TRBJ2-2; no reliable D call. Germline V lookup: CDR1 MNHNY, CDR2 SVGAGI (reference sequence). The CDR3 sequence is 15 residues long. The ends were cut back, 0 bases at V and 6 bases at J, with 11 bases in the middle. CDR3: CASSYSEIAAGELFF. The CDR3 nucleotides read TGTGCCAGCAGTTACTCTGAGATCGCCGCCGGGGAGCTGTTTTTT.

This clone was seen more than once but under ten times. This chain joins TRBV5-4 and TRBJ2-3, with TRBD2 matching 10 bases. V gave up 3 bases and J gave up 2 bases; unmatched junction bases: 9. The CDR3 is 17 residues long. Germline-derived CDR1 and CDR2 are SGHNT and YYREEE (reference sequence). For the CDR3, the DNA is TGTGCCAGCAGCTCGGGGGAGCGGGAGGGGTTCACAGATACGCAGTATTTT. Its protein product is CASSSGEREGFTDTQYF.

CDR3 DNA: TGTGCCAGCAGCCAAGTAGAGGGCAGAGCGAATGAAAAACTGTTTTTT. This translates into CASSQVEGRANEKLFF. V is TRBV14 and J is TRBJ1-4; no definite D call. Looked up from germline, CDR1 is SGHDN and CDR2 is FVKESK. The CDR3 has 16 residues. Trimming removed 1 base at V and 5 bases at J, with 14 bases between.

The chain employs TRBV4-1 and TRBJ1-3; TRBD1 might be the D (5 bases). Germline lookup yields CDR1 MGHRA and CDR2 YSYEKL. The ends were cut back, 7 bases at V and 4 bases at J, with 23 bases in the middle. This CDR3 has 17 residues. In DNA, the CDR3 is TGCGCCAGCACCCGGGGCGGGGTCGTGGCGAAAGGAAACACCATATATTTT. Translated: CASTRGGVVAKGNTIYF.

This chain joins TRBV4-1 and TRBJ2-7; tentative D call: TRBD1 (5 bases). V was trimmed by 0 bases and J by 6 bases, leaving 24 bases between them. This CDR3 spans 18 amino acids. From germline, CDR1 is MGHRA and CDR2 YSYEKL. The CDR3 sequence is CASSQDLVAAAGPSEQYF. The CDR3, as DNA: TGCGCCAGCAGCCAAGATCTAGTCGCGGCGGCAGGGCCCTCCGAGCAGTACTTC.

This chain connects TRBV28 to TRBJ1-5; tentatively, D is TRBD1 (5 bases). The CDR3 totals 15 residues. Trimming left V 3 bases short and J 2 bases short, with 11 bases between. Germline CDR1 and CDR2: MDHEN and SYDVKM. The CDR3 here is CASSFDSEGNQPQHF. The CDR3 bases are TGTGCCAGCAGTTTCGACAGCGAGGGCAATCAGCCCCAGCATTTT.

The chain combines TRBV2 with TRBJ1-5; no clear D gene. The CDR3 consists of 13 residues. CDR1 and CDR2 from the germline V gene are SNHLY and FYNNEI. The V gene lost 4 bases and the J gene lost 2 bases, with 6 bases spanning the gap. Here the CDR3 reads CASSAIGNQPQHF. In DNA, the CDR3 is TGTGCCAGCAGTGCTATAGGCAATCAGCCCCAGCATTTT.

The CDR3 DNA is TGTGCCTGGAGTCCTAATTCCTACGAGCAGTACTTC. It encodes CAWSPNSYEQYF. The chain is built from TRBV30 and TRBJ2-7; no clear D. Deletions cut 2 bases from V and 1 base from J, with 6 bases between. Germline V lookup: CDR1 GTSNPN, CDR2 SVGIG (reference sequence). This CDR3 contains 12 residues.